The following is a T cell receptor (beta chain) sequence with its context. One end of the junction is discordant with germline, which a read error may explain. This entry is derived from a study of blood T cells in healthy people across ages. A second PCR of roughly 6 to 12 cycles used a sample-barcoded 5' primer and a J-beta primer mix. From the 5' RACE reads, TCRdb called clonotypes with MiXCR, one entry per CDR3 protein. The repertoire holds 750,000 to 950,000 distinct CDR3 sequences, with 40% to 65% as singletons. The CDR3 spans 15 residues. Germline V gene data show CDR1 as SGHTA and CDR2 as FQGNSA.

The V and J genes are TRBV7-2 and TRBJ2-1; the D is unclear. Material: blood. The TCR originated in a man older than 75 in good health. As DNA, the CDR3 is TGTGCCAGCAGATTAGGTGGCGTGTCTGGCAATGAGCAGTTCTTC. Amino acid sequence: CASRLGGVSGNEQFF.